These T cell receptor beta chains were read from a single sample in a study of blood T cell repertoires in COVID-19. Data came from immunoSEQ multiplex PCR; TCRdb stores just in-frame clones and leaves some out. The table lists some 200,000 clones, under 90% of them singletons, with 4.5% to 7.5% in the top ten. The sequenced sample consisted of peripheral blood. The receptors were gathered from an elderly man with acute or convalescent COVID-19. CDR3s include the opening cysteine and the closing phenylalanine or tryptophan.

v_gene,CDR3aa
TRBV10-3,CAISESLAGSTGELFF
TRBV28,CASSTGVSQPQHF
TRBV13,CASSLGRGGGNTIYF
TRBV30,CAWTRPNTYNSPLHF
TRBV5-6,CASSSGKGGRQNEQFF
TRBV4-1,CASSQTGTGISTQYF
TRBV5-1,CASTHLYAGGYNEQFF
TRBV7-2,CASSLVGGGVADTQYF
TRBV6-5,CASSYTGVADTEAFF
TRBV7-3,CASSPRTSANEQFF
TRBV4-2,CASSPQGAGTGELFF
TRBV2,CASSNLGTSYGYTF
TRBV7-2,CASSNQGGNQPQHF
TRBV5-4,CASSSEVLPDTQYF
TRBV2,CASSRTSPNTGELFF
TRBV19,CASSNRGTSGDTQYF
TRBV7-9,CASSPNGAYNEQFF
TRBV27,CASSLREGRTDTQYF
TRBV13,CASSSSSGYSYNEQFF
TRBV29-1,CSVDDQGRGTDTQYF
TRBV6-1,CASSEQKEGLFSYEQYF
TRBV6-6,CASSYSRLQETQYF
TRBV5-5,CASSLGIGTPRDQPQHF
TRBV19,CASGGGQGVRTDTQYF
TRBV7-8,CASSPRGDEAFF
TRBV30,CAWSRETQYF
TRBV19,CASKTSGTNEQFF
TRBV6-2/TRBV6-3,CASSYGGLAGYEQYF
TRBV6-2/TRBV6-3,CASSPDRGGSSPLHF
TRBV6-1,CASSAGGTGVNQPQHF
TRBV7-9,CASSLADRKATNEKLFF
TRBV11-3,CASSHPGQGLQSNTGELFF
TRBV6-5,CASSSPGGNQPQHF
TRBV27,CASSSPDRYGYTF
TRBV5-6,CASSFRRTGGPGELFF
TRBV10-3,CAISDGGAGDLSNEQFF
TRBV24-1,CATSDRAGQGYGTQYF
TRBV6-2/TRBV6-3,CASSYSRHRGDDYGYTF
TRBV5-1,CASSPTQPTVAGELFF
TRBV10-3,CAISDAGHSGELFF
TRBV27,CASSLSWAPSSYNSPLHF
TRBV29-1,CSIRSGGTEKLFF
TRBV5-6,CASSFSGDRAMDYGYTF
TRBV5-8,CASSLRDEGYTF
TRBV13,CASSSRLAGRESTDTQYF
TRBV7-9,CASSLGWQPNTEAFF
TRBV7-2,CASSQGLERYEQYF
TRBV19,CASSIDRAGTEAFF
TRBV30,CAWSSGRYGGYTF
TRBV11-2,CASSLTSSNLAKNIQYF
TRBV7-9,CASSYDGTGGGYGYTF
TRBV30,CAWSSRGDGYTF
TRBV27,CASSSLAGGETQYF
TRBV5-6,CASSPGRGGETEAFF
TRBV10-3,CAISEMAGSYEQYF
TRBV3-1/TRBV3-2,CASSQVLLSEQYF